Listed below are T cell receptor beta chains from one sample, sequenced in a study of T cells after yellow fever vaccination. TCRdb itself ran the 5' RACE reads through MiXCR, one entry per CDR3 protein. The data hold some 49,000 distinct CDR3 sequences, with approximately 6.3% observed a single time. Sequences were derived from PBMCs, either bulk or a sorted T-cell subset (CD4+, CD8+, memory, or dextramer-sorted; not recorded which), sampled 45 days after the yellow fever booster vaccination. These receptors were taken from a man under 40 who received the YFV17D yellow fever vaccine. Each CDR3 is given without its conserved first and last residue.

J gene: TRBJ2-3
V gene: TRBV12-3/TRBV12-4
CDR3 protein: ASSLARESPDTQY

J gene: TRBJ2-1
V gene: TRBV7-2
CDR3 protein: ASSQGSKNNEQF

J gene: TRBJ1-2
V gene: TRBV10-2
CDR3 protein: ASSSGGFGYGYT

J gene: TRBJ2-1
V gene: TRBV7-3
CDR3 protein: ASSLIHYNEQF

J gene: TRBJ2-3
V gene: TRBV12-3/TRBV12-4
CDR3 protein: ASSPLLPTAGKDTQY

J gene: TRBJ2-1
V gene: TRBV24-1
CDR3 protein: ATSSSGASYNEQF

J gene: TRBJ2-3
V gene: TRBV15
CDR3 protein: ATSRGQWPDTQY

J gene: TRBJ1-5
V gene: TRBV20-1
CDR3 protein: SAREALFQPQH

J gene: TRBJ2-3
V gene: TRBV18
CDR3 protein: ASSTGVIRTDTQY

J gene: TRBJ2-1
V gene: TRBV28
CDR3 protein: ASRAGARSRNEQF

J gene: TRBJ1-1
V gene: TRBV27
CDR3 protein: ASSLEGQGLTEAF

J gene: TRBJ2-3
V gene: TRBV5-4
CDR3 protein: ASSLRQGAVDTQY

J gene: TRBJ2-3
V gene: TRBV19
CDR3 protein: ACRLAGTDTQY

J gene: TRBJ2-7
V gene: TRBV27
CDR3 protein: ASRVLAGVHEQY

J gene: TRBJ2-2
V gene: TRBV20-1
CDR3 protein: SAPRADRGPTGELF

J gene: TRBJ2-1
V gene: TRBV20-1
CDR3 protein: SARGGGEVNEQF

J gene: TRBJ2-1
V gene: TRBV6-1
CDR3 protein: ASTSEGGLVEQF

J gene: TRBJ2-7
V gene: TRBV27
CDR3 protein: ASSPPWSVYEQY

J gene: TRBJ1-2
V gene: TRBV27
CDR3 protein: ASMDLSYNYGYT

J gene: TRBJ2-1
V gene: TRBV4-1
CDR3 protein: ASSQAGTRDEQF

J gene: TRBJ1-1
V gene: TRBV25-1
CDR3 protein: ATYMNTEAF

J gene: TRBJ2-3
V gene: TRBV20-1
CDR3 protein: SAAGTSGRTDTQY

J gene: TRBJ2-1
V gene: TRBV15
CDR3 protein: ATSSLWGARSFNEQF

J gene: TRBJ2-5
V gene: TRBV18
CDR3 protein: ASSTGPETQY

J gene: TRBJ2-1
V gene: TRBV25-1
CDR3 protein: ASTNKDRSYNEQF

J gene: TRBJ1-1
V gene: TRBV19
CDR3 protein: ASSEQEGYTEAF

J gene: TRBJ2-7
V gene: TRBV3-1
CDR3 protein: ASSQGGEQY

J gene: TRBJ2-1
V gene: TRBV5-8
CDR3 protein: ASSTGTASGRVYEQF

J gene: TRBJ2-1
V gene: TRBV6-5
CDR3 protein: ASSFRGRAVGEQF

J gene: TRBJ1-5
V gene: TRBV2
CDR3 protein: ASVARRNQPQH

J gene: TRBJ2-1
V gene: TRBV4-3
CDR3 protein: ASSQESVFNEQF

J gene: TRBJ2-5
V gene: TRBV7-2
CDR3 protein: ASSLEPSGGRETQY

J gene: TRBJ2-7
V gene: TRBV4-2
CDR3 protein: ASSQFSGTGLEQY

J gene: TRBJ2-1
V gene: TRBV5-1
CDR3 protein: ASSFREGRYNEQF

J gene: TRBJ1-2
V gene: TRBV12-3/TRBV12-4
CDR3 protein: ASSSSGHSGYT

J gene: TRBJ2-7
V gene: TRBV7-2
CDR3 protein: ASSLARGMYEQY

J gene: TRBJ2-3
V gene: TRBV12-3/TRBV12-4
CDR3 protein: ASSHMPGRRTDTQY

J gene: TRBJ2-1
V gene: TRBV20-1
CDR3 protein: SARTPPDMTSGLRGHEQF

J gene: TRBJ2-1
V gene: TRBV5-4
CDR3 protein: ASSLERDSYNEQF

J gene: TRBJ2-7
V gene: TRBV10-3
CDR3 protein: AIRDRKDSYEQY

J gene: TRBJ2-5
V gene: TRBV5-1
CDR3 protein: ASSFGAVGKETQY

J gene: TRBJ2-5
V gene: TRBV4-3
CDR3 protein: ASSQVPGKQETQY